A selection of T cell receptor beta chains follows, all from one sample in a study of a mutant IDH1 vaccine in newly diagnosed glioma. These receptors' targets are unknown. Clones were read by immunoSEQ multiplex PCR, and TCRdb kept only the in-frame ones, dropping some. The sample includes tens of thousands of clones, about 83% of them seen just once. Sequencing used PBMCs, obtained from a glioma patient whose treatment included an IDH1 peptide vaccine. The receptors originated from a middle-aged man with glioma. Each CDR3 is given with its conserved first and last residue. A D gene is named only where the DNA matches it firmly. Expanded clones are given a class, and other clones once, few, many or no size at all.

D gene	J gene	V gene	clone size	CDR3 length	CDR3 protein	CDR3 DNA
TRBD1	TRBJ2-5	TRBV5-1	NA	15	CASSLRGTGKETQYF	TGCGCCAGCAGCTTGCGGGGGACAGGGAAAGAGACCCAGTACTTC
NA	TRBJ1-3	TRBV19	NA	11	CASSSGNTIYF	TGTGCCAGTAGTAGTGGAAACACCATATATTTT
NA	TRBJ1-1	TRBV6-6	few	14	CASRDQGHNTEAFF	TGTGCCAGCAGGGACCAGGGGCACAACACTGAAGCTTTCTTT
NA	TRBJ2-5	TRBV9	NA	15	CASSVVSAGGETQYF	TGTGCCAGCAGCGTAGTCAGCGCGGGCGGGGAGACCCAGTACTTC
TRBD2	TRBJ2-3	TRBV5-5	NA	15	CASTSTGDYTDTQYF	TGTGCCAGCACCAGTACCGGGGACTACACAGATACGCAGTATTTT
TRBD2	TRBJ2-7	TRBV5-1	NA	16	CASSLLGEPWGGEQYF	TGCGCCAGCAGCTTGTTGGGGGAGCCCTGGGGGGGCGAGCAGTACTTC
NA	TRBJ1-5	TRBV9	NA	14	CASSEPGWNQPQHF	TGTGCCAGCAGCGAGCCGGGGTGGAATCAGCCCCAGCATTTT
NA	TRBJ2-3	TRBV2	few	14	CASSVEGNGDTQYF	TGTGCCAGCAGTGTAGAGGGGAACGGAGATACGCAGTATTTT
TRBD2	TRBJ2-3	TRBV18	NA	16	CASSRSSGRATDTQYF	TGTGCCAGCTCACGCTCTAGCGGGAGGGCCACAGATACGCAGTATTTT
TRBD1	TRBJ1-2	TRBV19	once	18	CASTNYPGQGGLSYGYTF	TGTGCCAGTACCAACTACCCGGGACAGGGGGGCCTCAGCTATGGCTACACCTTC
TRBD2	TRBJ2-7	TRBV2	NA	11	CVSASGYEQYF	TGTGTCTCAGCTAGCGGGTACGAGCAGTACTTC
TRBD2	TRBJ2-3	TRBV7-2	NA	13	CASSESGRGTQYF	TGTGCCAGCAGCGAAAGCGGGAGGGGTACGCAGTATTTT
NA	TRBJ1-2	TRBV14	NA	13	CASSDRLGWGYTF	TGTGCCAGCAGCGACCGGCTTGGGTGGGGCTACACCTTC
NA	TRBJ1-5	TRBV28	once	15	CASSLMAASQGPQHF	TGTGCCAGCAGTTTAATGGCAGCCAGTCAGGGGCCCCAGCATTTT
TRBD1	TRBJ2-6	TRBV5-8	NA	15	CASGTGGAGANVLTF	TGTGCCAGCGGTACAGGGGGCGCTGGGGCCAACGTCCTGACTTTC
NA	TRBJ1-4	TRBV5-1	NA	14	CASNTGRRNEKLFF	TGCGCCAGCAACACGGGACGGAGAAATGAAAAACTGTTTTTT
TRBD2	TRBJ2-2	TRBV4-2	NA	16	CASSQDGGGPTGELFF	TGTGCCAGCAGCCAAGATGGGGGAGGGCCAACCGGGGAGCTGTTTTTT
NA	TRBJ1-5	TRBV27	NA	15	CASSLPTHLGQPQHF	TGTGCCAGCAGTTTGCCCACCCACCTAGGGCAGCCCCAGCATTTT
NA	TRBJ2-3	TRBV7-6	NA	15	CASSLGPADTDTQYF	TGTGCCAGCAGCTTAGGTCCAGCGGACACAGATACGCAGTATTTT
NA	TRBJ2-3	TRBV6-5	NA	14	CASTPQDGKDTQYF	TGTGCCAGCACCCCACAGGACGGGAAAGATACGCAGTATTTT
NA	TRBJ2-7	TRBV4-3	NA	12	CASSQEGYEQYF	TGCGCCAGCAGCCAAGAAGGCTACGAGCAGTACTTC
NA	TRBJ1-1	TRBV4-3	NA	15	CASSQDGQGVTEAFF	TGCGCCAGCAGCCAAGATGGGCAAGGGGTCACTGAAGCTTTCTTT
NA	TRBJ2-5	TRBV7-6	NA	13	CASRGSGVGTQYF	TGTGCCTCGCGAGGGTCGGGAGTAGGTACCCAGTACTTC
NA	TRBJ1-5	TRBV29-1	NA	12	CSVRDTYQPQHF	TGCAGTGTCCGGGACACCTATCAGCCCCAGCATTTT
NA	TRBJ2-3	TRBV7-7	NA	13	CASSPRATDTQYF	TGTGCTAGCAGCCCCCGTGCGACAGATACGCAGTATTTT
NA	TRBJ1-1	TRBV28	NA	16	CASSPPLGTGNTEAFF	TGTGCCAGCAGCCCTCCCCTCGGGACGGGGAACACTGAAGCTTTCTTT
NA	TRBJ2-7	TRBV11-2	NA	15	CASSYRLEGSYEQYF	TGTGCCAGCAGCTATCGACTAGAGGGCTCCTACGAGCAGTACTTC
TRBD2	TRBJ2-2	TRBV29-1	NA	15	CSVDVFAGAAGELFF	TGCAGCGTTGACGTCTTCGCGGGAGCGGCCGGGGAGCTGTTTTTT
NA	TRBJ2-5	TRBV7-7	NA	12	CASGQDQETQYF	TGTGCTAGCGGACAGGACCAAGAGACCCAGTACTTC
TRBD2	TRBJ2-2	TRBV2	once	15	CASSRGLAGTGELFF	TGTGCCAGCAGCAGAGGACTAGCGGGGACCGGGGAGCTGTTTTTT
NA	TRBJ2-5	TRBV7-9	NA	14	CASSTLGIQETQYF	TGTGCCAGCAGCACACTTGGGATCCAAGAGACCCAGTACTTC
TRBD2	TRBJ2-2	TRBV5-4	NA	14	CATVDSGSFGELFF	TGTGCCACCGTCGATAGCGGGAGTTTCGGGGAGCTGTTTTTT
NA	TRBJ2-7	TRBV29-1	NA	12	CSVVLSSGEQYF	TGCAGCGTTGTTCTCTCATCGGGCGAGCAGTACTTC
TRBD2	TRBJ2-1	TRBV7-9	NA	16	CASRPSASGPLSEQFF	TGTGCCAGCAGACCATCAGCTAGCGGGCCGCTCTCCGAGCAGTTCTTC
NA	TRBJ2-2	TRBV4-1	few	11	CASSRFGELFF	TGCGCCAGCAGCCGTTTCGGGGAGCTGTTTTTT
NA	TRBJ2-2	TRBV7-8	NA	15	CASSSYGRLTGELFF	TGTGCCAGCAGCTCATACGGGAGACTCACCGGGGAGCTGTTTTTT
NA	TRBJ2-4	TRBV7-8	NA	19	CASSLAPKLTGLAKNIQYF	TGTGCCAGCAGCTTAGCCCCTAAGCTGACAGGACTAGCCAAAAACATTCAGTACTTC
TRBD1	TRBJ2-3	TRBV15	NA	15	CATTNGQGRGDTQYF	TGTGCCACCACCAACGGACAGGGGCGGGGAGATACGCAGTATTTT
TRBD2	TRBJ2-7	TRBV6-5	NA	13	CASRGSRGDEQYF	TGTGCCAGCAGGGGGAGCCGGGGGGACGAGCAGTACTTC